These 15 T cell receptor beta chains were all obtained from the same sample, sequenced in a study of tumor and adjacent non-tumor tissue in lung cancer. RNA was extracted from bulk tissue without any cell sorting. TCRbeta libraries were built with three rounds of nested PCR, modified from ARM-PCR. TCRdb independently ran MiXCR on the multiplex PCR reads; one entry per CDR3 protein. The table lists under 250,000 distinct CDR3 sequences, approximately 74% of them singletons, with under 30% in the top ten. Sequencing was done on a sample of lung tumor tissue. Receptor source: a man aged 55 to 70 with non-small cell lung cancer.

Comments on this clonotype: Since the CDR3 does not end with the conserved phenylalanine or tryptophan, this likely comes from a read error. The limits of the CDR3 on the DNA are not certain, so only TCRdb's listed CDR3 is given. The V gene is TRBV20-1, the J gene TRBJ2-1; whether TRBD2, the table's D call, matches the DNA was not checked. Per the germline V gene, CDR1 is DFQATT and CDR2 is SNEGSKA (reference sequence). 18 amino acids form the CDR3, both terminal residues included. CDR3 sequence: CSAPSPGLVGGSYNEHFL.

About this clonotype itself: A read error may account for a junction end that differs from germline. V gene TRBV11-1 combines with J gene TRBJ1-5; D call uncertain. The CDR3 has 15 amino acids. Per germline, CDR1 SGHAT and CDR2 FQDESV (reference sequence). The CDR3 region is CARSPDGRSNQSQHF. CDR3 DNA sequence: TGTGCCAGAAGCCCCGATGGACGTAGCAATCAGTCCCAGCATTTT.

The chain uses TRBV11-1 and TRBJ2-7, with 7 bases lining up with TRBD1. The CDR3 is 15 amino acids. J lost 7 bases, V lost 1 base, and 10 bases had no gene match. Looked up from germline, CDR1 is SGHAT and CDR2 is FQDESV (reference sequence). CDR3 protein: CASSLDLTGIREQYF. Written as DNA, the CDR3 is TGTGCCAGCAGCTTAGATTTGACAGGGATACGGGAGCAGTACTTC.

With regard to this clonotype: One end of the junction varies from germline; a read error may be responsible. The gene calls are TRBV28 and TRBJ1-6; 7 bases are shared with TRBD1. CDR1 and CDR2 from the germline V gene are MDHEN and SYDVKM. The CDR3 is made up of 12 amino acids. CDR3 bases: TGTGCTAGCAGTCCGACAGGGCGGGCCCTCCACTTT. Translating gives CASSPTGRALHF.

A remark on this clonotype: The junction departs from the called germline gene at one end, perhaps through a read error. V gene TRBV20-1 combines with J gene TRBJ1-2; TRBD1 agrees at 11 bases. The germline gives CDR1 DFQATT, CDR2 SNEGSKA (reference sequence). CDR3 size: 17 residues. The CDR3 region has the DNA TGCAGTGCTACTAGGAGGACAGGGGGCCGGCGCGACTATGACTACACCTTC. It is translated as CSATRRTGGRRDYDYTF.

Of note for this clonotype: Germline and junction disagree at one end, which may indicate a read error. This chain links TRBV28 with TRBJ2-2; D is unresolved. The CDR3 spans 15 residues. Germline-derived CDR1 and CDR2 are MDHEN and SYDVKM. The CDR3 nucleotides read TGTGTCAGCACCTCCATCCGGGTTCGGTTCGAGGAGCTGTTTTTT. This translates into CVSTSIRVRFEELFF.

V usage is TRBV19 and J usage is TRBJ2-7; TRBD2 matches at 16 bases. This CDR3 has 16 amino acids. CDR1 is LNHDA and CDR2 is SQIVND in the germline V gene (reference sequence). With 5 bases clipped from V and 6 bases from J, the junction kept 7 bases outside the gene matches. The CDR3 here is CASSVGLAGGLCEQYF. The CDR3 coding sequence is TGTGCCAGTAGTGTGGGACTAGCGGGAGGGCTATGCGAGCAGTACTTC.

On this clonotype: Since a much larger clone is just one base distant, this may be a read error. The V and J genes are TRBV29-1 and TRBJ2-4, with 9 bases aligning to TRBD2. Germline lookup yields CDR1 SQVTM and CDR2 ANQGSEA. The J segment lost 5 bases and the V segment lost 6 bases, leaving 8 bases of the junction unmatched. The CDR3 has 14 residues. This chain's CDR3 is CSVAGGPNENIQYF. CDR3 coding DNA: TGCAGCGTCGCGGGGGGGCCTAACGAAAACATTCAGTACTTC.

V usage is TRBV12-3 or TRBV12-4 and J usage is TRBJ2-7, with 10 nucleotides matching TRBD2. The length of the CDR3 is 14 residues. After removal of 5 bases from V and 2 bases from J, the junction contained 3 bases not matched to a gene. The CDR3: CASSPSGSPYEQYF. CDR3 bases: TGTGCCAGCAGTCCTAGCGGGAGCCCCTACGAGCAGTACTTC.

A remark on this clonotype: Here the CDR3 omits its conserved ending phenylalanine or tryptophan, so a read error is the likely source. The chain combines TRBV6-1 with TRBJ2-3; TRBD1 might be the D (5 bases). The CDR3 is 13 residues long. Germline loops: CDR1 MNHNS, CDR2 SASEGT. V dropped 5 bases and J dropped 4 bases, with 10 bases sitting between them. The CDR3 DNA is TGTGCCAGCAGTCAGCAGGGCGCAGATACGCAGTATTAT. It translates to CASSQQGADTQYY.

A remark on this clonotype: One end of the junction fails to match germline, which may point to a read error. The V call is TRBV6-1, the J call TRBJ2-1, with 7 bases fitting TRBD2. This CDR3 spans 15 amino acids. Germline V CDR1 and CDR2: MNHNS, SASEGT. The CDR3 loop is CTSTIIAGPGREQFF. The CDR3 coding sequence is TGTACCAGCACCATTATAGCGGGCCCCGGGCGTGAGCAGTTCTTC.

Comments on this clonotype: As the CDR3 is not closed by the conserved phenylalanine or tryptophan, this likely results from a read error. The chain links TRBV29-1 to TRBJ1-2; TRBD1 is a possible D gene (6 bases). Germline lookup yields CDR1 SQVTM and CDR2 ANQGSEA. The CDR3 spans 15 residues. The CDR3 coding sequence is TGCAGCGTTGGACAGGAGACCGATTATTACTATGACTACACCCTC. This encodes CSVGQETDYYYDYTL.

With respect to this clonotype: A much larger clone lies one base from this, so it may be a read error. The chain employs TRBV20-1 and TRBJ2-7; TRBD2 might be the D (6 bases). Germline V gives CDR1 DFQATT, CDR2 SNEGSKA (reference sequence). Deletions cut 3 bases from V and 3 bases from J, with 12 bases between. The CDR3 runs 13 residues. As DNA, the CDR3 is TGCAGTGCTAGGGGTAGCGGAATCTACGAGCAGTACGTC. Amino acids: CSARGSGIYEQYV.

Points on this clonotype: One end of the junction fails to match germline, which may point to a read error. CDR3 nucleotides: TGCGCGAGCAGCTTGGGACACGCGACTATGAACACTGAAACTTTCTTT. Residues: CASSLGHATMNTETFF. This chain joins TRBV5-1 and TRBJ1-1; D perhaps matches TRBD1 (6 bases). CDR3 size: 16 residues. Germline values: CDR1 SGHRS, CDR2 YFSETQ.

To note about this clonotype: A much larger clone differs by one base, so this may be a read error. The chain combines TRBV20-1 with TRBJ2-1, with a possible D match to TRBD1 (5 bases). Germline CDR1 and CDR2: DFQATT and SNEGSKA (reference sequence). CDR3 length: 16 residues. This CDR3 is CSAGPPWGNTDNGQFF. The DNA of the CDR3 is TGCAGTGCTGGGCCCCCATGGGGAAATACGGACAATGGGCAGTTCTTC.